The 20 T cell receptor beta chains below all came from one sample that was sequenced in a study of blood T cells in healthy people across ages. A second PCR, run for about 7 to 11 cycles, used a sample-barcoded 5' primer plus a J-beta primer mix. Via MiXCR, TCRdb re-called the 5' RACE reads, giving one row per CDR3 protein. The sample lists 1.5 million to 2 million distinct CDR3 sequences, 28% occurring once. Sequencing was performed on blood. The source is a woman in her twenties or thirties in good health.

The rearrangement joins TRBV7-9 to TRBJ2-7, with D perhaps matching TRBD1 (6 bases). V gave up 1 base and J gave up 7 bases, with 14 bases separating them. The CDR3 loop spans 14 amino acids. CDR1 is SEHNR and CDR2 is FQNEAQ in the germline V gene (reference sequence). CDR3 coding DNA: TGTGCCAGCAGCTTAGAGCAGGGGTTGAAGGAGCAGTACTTC. This encodes CASSLEQGLKEQYF.

J is TRBJ2-7 and V is TRBV6-6; 11 bases align to TRBD2. The CDR3 contains 17 residues. The V segment lost 4 bases and the J segment 3 bases; nucleotides outside the gene matches: 11. The germline V gene encodes CDR1 MNHNY and CDR2 SVGAGI (reference sequence). This chain's CDR3 is CASSFTSGSSPSYEQYV. The CDR3 nucleotides are TGTGCCAGCAGTTTTACTAGCGGGAGCTCCCCAAGCTACGAGCAGTACGTC.

This clonotype was counted at least ten times. This chain links TRBV5-1 with TRBJ1-6, with D perhaps matching TRBD1 (5 bases). This CDR3 contains 13 residues. The V gene lost 6 bases and the J gene lost 7 bases, with 11 bases spanning the gap. Germline V CDR1 and CDR2: SGHRS, YFSETQ. The CDR3: CASMIGANSPLHF. The CDR3 nucleotides are TGCGCCAGCATGATAGGGGCGAATTCACCCCTCCACTTT. Filled out from reference TRBV5-1 and TRBJ1-6, the complete variable domain reads KAGVTQTPRYLIKTRGQQVTLSCSPISGHRSVSWYQQTPGQGLQFLFEYFSETQRNKGNFPGRFSGRQFSNSRSEMNVSTLELGDSALYLCASMIGANSPLHFGNGTRLTVT.

This clonotype has just a few counts. This rearrangement joins TRBV5-8 to TRBJ2-1; D is uncertain. The CDR3 sequence is 12 residues long. V lost 3 bases and J lost 10, with 11 bases in between. CDR1 is SGHTS and CDR2 is YDEGEE in the germline V gene. For the CDR3, the DNA is TGTGCCAGCAGCTGGAACAGTCGAGAGCAGTTCTTC. Translating it yields CASSWNSREQFF.

This clonotype has at least ten counts. V usage is TRBV18 and J usage is TRBJ2-7, with a tentative D call TRBD1 (6 bases). V lost 0 bases and J 2 bases, leaving 8 bases between the germline ends. Per the germline V gene, CDR1 is KGHSH and CDR2 is LQKENI. This CDR3 has 14 residues. CDR3 bases: TGTGCCAGCTCACCACCGTGGGACACCTACGAGCAGTACTTC. Encoded protein: CASSPPWDTYEQYF. Full variable domain (rest looked up from reference TRBV18 and TRBJ2-7): NAGVMQNPRHLVRRRGQEARLRCSPMKGHSHVYWYRQLPEEGLKFMVYLQKENIIDESGMPKERFSAEFPKEGPSILRIQQVVRGDSAAYFCASSPPWDTYEQYFGPGTRLTVT.

This clonotype turned up a few times. The chain is built from TRBV12-3 or TRBV12-4 and TRBJ2-2; 7 bases line up with TRBD2. The J segment lost 5 bases and the V segment lost 3 bases, leaving 6 bases of the junction unmatched. There are 15 residues in the CDR3. CDR3 region: CASSFEIAGTGELFF. In DNA, the CDR3 is TGTGCCAGCAGTTTCGAAATAGCGGGTACCGGGGAGCTGTTTTTT.

V usage is TRBV6-5 and J usage is TRBJ1-1; D is uncertain. Germline loops: CDR1 MNHEY, CDR2 SVGAGI. CDR3 size: 15 residues. Trimming took 6 bases from V and 5 from J, leaving 19 bases between them. The CDR3 DNA is TGTGCCAGCAGGGGGAACCTGTACTGGGGAACTGAAGCTTTCTTT. It encodes CASRGNLYWGTEAFF.

A remark on this clonotype: At one end, the junction sequence differs from germline, possibly due to a read error. The chain combines TRBV9 with TRBJ2-5; 12 nucleotides line up with TRBD2. The CDR3 contains 18 residues. The germline V gene has CDR1 SGDLS and CDR2 YYNGEE. In DNA, the CDR3 is TGTGCCAGCAGCGTAGGAAGGACTAGCGGGATGAGTGGAGAGACCCTGTACTTC. Translation gives CASSVGRTSGMSGETLYF.

On this clonotype: Sequence at one end of the junction differs from germline and may be a read error. The chain links TRBV29-1 to TRBJ1-2; TRBD1 agrees at 7 bases. Germline values: CDR1 SQVTM, CDR2 ANQGSEA. The CDR3 runs 13 residues. The DNA of the CDR3 is TGCAGCGTTGCCGCGGGACAGATCTATGGCGACACCTTC. As protein: CSVAAGQIYGDTF.

There are many counts of this clonotype. CDR3 sequence reads: CAWRGNPYEQYF. DNA of the CDR3: TGTGCCTGGAGAGGAAATCCCTACGAGCAGTACTTC. The chain joins TRBV30 to TRBJ2-7; D is undetermined. The CDR3 spans 12 residues. V shed 3 bases and J shed 2 bases, with 8 bases lying between them. The germline gives CDR1 GTSNPN, CDR2 SVGIG (reference sequence).

This clonotype was seen a few times. The V and J genes are TRBV29-1 and TRBJ2-3, with 11 bases lining up with TRBD2. Germline-derived CDR1 and CDR2 are SQVTM and ANQGSEA. The CDR3 consists of 17 residues. The ends lost 1 base at V and 0 bases at J; junction bases unmatched: 6. The chain's CDR3 is CSVEGGGLAGSTDTQYF. Here the CDR3 DNA reads TGCAGCGTTGAAGGTGGTGGACTAGCGGGTAGCACAGATACGCAGTATTTT.

The V call is TRBV12-3 or TRBV12-4, the J call TRBJ1-1; D is uncertain. CDR3 length: 12 amino acids. The germline V and J ends were trimmed by 4 bases and 6 bases, with 9 bases remaining between them. Written as DNA, the CDR3 is TGTGCCAGCAGTTCCATTCAACCTGAAGCTTTCTTT. This gives the protein CASSSIQPEAFF.

The V and J genes are TRBV6-6 and TRBJ2-1; possibly TRBD1 or TRBD2 for D (5 bases each). Trimming stripped 6 bases from V and 6 bases from J, with 18 bases between. Germline V gives CDR1 MNHNY, CDR2 SVGAGI (reference sequence). The CDR3 contains 15 residues. The CDR3 sequence is CASSRLSSGTNEQFF. The CDR3 region has the DNA TGTGCCAGCAGCCGCCTATCCTCAGGGACCAATGAGCAGTTCTTC.

The sample holds many counts of this clonotype. The J gene is TRBJ2-5, the V gene TRBV5-1; TRBD2 matches at 9 bases. CDR1 and CDR2 (germline): SGHRS, YFSETQ. The CDR3 sequence is 12 residues long. With 7 bases clipped from V and 5 bases from J, the junction kept 3 bases outside the gene matches. In nucleotides, the CDR3 is TGCGCCAGCCGCGGGAGGGGGGAGACCCAGTACTTC. Translated, it gives CASRGRGETQYF.

In this sample, this clonotype turned up many times. The rearrangement links TRBV5-1 to TRBJ2-3; D unresolved. Germline V lookup: CDR1 SGHRS, CDR2 YFSETQ. The length of the CDR3 is 12 residues. V was cut by 3 bases and J by 3 bases, with 5 bases left in between. The DNA for the CDR3 is TGCGCCAGCAGCTATATGACAGATACGCAGTATTTT. Translated: CASSYMTDTQYF. Combining the CDR3 with reference TRBV5-1 and TRBJ2-3 gives the whole variable domain KAGVTQTPRYLIKTRGQQVTLSCSPISGHRSVSWYQQTPGQGLQFLFEYFSETQRNKGNFPGRFSGRQFSNSRSEMNVSTLELGDSALYLCASSYMTDTQYFGPGTRLTVL.

As for this clonotype: The junction departs from germline at one end; a sequencing error may be responsible. The chain is built from TRBV7-2 and TRBJ2-7, with D possibly TRBD1 on 6 matching bases. The CDR3 is made up of 17 amino acids. Germline loops: CDR1 SGHTA, CDR2 FQGNSA. The CDR3, as DNA: TGCGCCAGCAGCCCATCCCCCCGGGACATAAGCTCCTACGAGCAGTACTTC. Amino acids: CASSPSPRDISSYEQYF.

This clonotype turned up a few times. The chain employs TRBV29-1 and TRBJ2-3, with TRBD2 matching 10 bases. V lost 1 base, J lost 1 base, and 8 bases stayed unmatched. The CDR3 has 17 residues. The germline V gene has CDR1 SQVTM and CDR2 ANQGSEA. The CDR3 DNA sequence: TGCAGCGTTGAAGCAAGGTTCGGGACTAGCGGCACAGATACGCAGTATTTT. This sequence encodes CSVEARFGTSGTDTQYF.

The rearrangement uses TRBV5-1 and TRBJ1-2; no definite D call. This CDR3 is built from 13 residues. V lost 1 base to trimming and J lost 10 bases, with 14 bases between them. Germline V gene sequence: CDR1 SGHRS, CDR2 YFSETQ. The CDR3 here is CASSLRVSEFYTF. CDR3 in DNA: TGCGCCAGCAGCTTGAGGGTTTCGGAGTTCTACACCTTC.

This clonotype was seen only a few times. The CDR3 sequence is CASSEWGQSDDEQFF. CDR3 nucleotides: TGTGCCAGCAGTGAATGGGGACAGTCGGACGATGAGCAGTTCTTC. The chain joins TRBV25-1 to TRBJ2-1; 7 bases match TRBD1. The CDR3 consists of 15 residues. Trimming at V came to 1 base and at J to 8 bases, leaving 8 bases not matched to a gene. Germline assignment: CDR1 MGHDK and CDR2 SYGVNS.

This clonotype was recorded many times. V gene TRBV20-1 combines with J gene TRBJ2-5; 9 positions agree with TRBD2. The CDR3 runs 16 residues. J lost 0 bases, V lost 0 bases, and 5 bases had no gene match. Germline CDR1 is DFQATT and CDR2 is SNEGSKA (reference sequence). For the CDR3, the DNA is TGCAGTGCTAGAGAAGCGGGGGGAGGGTACCAAGAGACCCAGTACTTC. Translation gives CSAREAGGGYQETQYF.